A single sample is the source of the 30 T cell receptor beta chains below, sequenced in a study of blood T cells in healthy people across ages. A sample-barcoded 5' primer and a J-beta primer mix were used in a second PCR of roughly 6 to 11 cycles. TCRdb passed the 5' RACE reads through MiXCR, listing each CDR3 protein once. The sample lists some 670,000 distinct CDR3 sequences, about 50% occurring once. The sequencing input was blood. All receptors come from a woman of 80 years or more in good health.

As regards this clonotype: A single base separates this from a much larger clone, so it may be a read error. This chain connects TRBV12-3 or TRBV12-4 to TRBJ2-7; D uncertain. The germline V and J ends were trimmed by 4 bases and 7 bases, with 20 bases remaining between them. This CDR3 contains 15 residues. The CDR3 protein is CASSSHRPVYNEQYF. DNA of the CDR3: TGTGCCAGCAGTTCGCACCGGCCCGTATACAATGAGCAGTACTTC.

This chain uses TRBV2 with TRBJ1-1, with D tentatively TRBD1 (5 bases). V lost 10 bases to trimming and J lost 2 bases, with 17 bases between them. CDR1 is SNHLY, CDR2 FYNNEI, per germline. The CDR3 has 14 residues. The CDR3 nucleotides read TGTGCCAACAGCGCTAACGGGGGTAACACTGAAGCTTTCTTT. Translating it yields CANSANGGNTEAFF.

This clonotype appeared a few times. One junction end does not reproduce the germline sequence, and a read error may be involved. V usage is TRBV7-3 and J usage is TRBJ2-7; 11 positions agree with TRBD2. CDR1 SGHTA and CDR2 FQGTGA come from the germline V gene. CDR3 size: 14 residues. This CDR3 reads CASSLTSGSFEQYF. The DNA for the CDR3 is TGTGCCAGCAGCCTAACTAGCGGGAGTTTCGAGCAGTACTTC.

The chain uses TRBV12-3 or TRBV12-4 and TRBJ2-1; D not resolved. Trimming pared 2 bases from V and 0 bases from J, leaving 8 bases between. The CDR3 contains 15 residues. The DNA for the CDR3 is TGTGCCAGCAGTTTACCCCCAAGCTCCTACAATGAGCAGTTCTTC. It codes for CASSLPPSSYNEQFF.

This clonotype appeared many times. CDR3 sequence: CSARDPAGTDTQYF. The CDR3 bases are TGCAGTGCTAGAGATCCAGCGGGGACAGATACGCAGTATTTT. This chain links TRBV20-1 with TRBJ2-3; 7 nucleotides align to TRBD2. CDR3 length equals 14 residues. The germline V gene encodes CDR1 DFQATT and CDR2 SNEGSKA (reference sequence). The junction had 3 bases not matched to a gene; V was cut back by 0 bases and J by 3 bases.

There are many counts of this clonotype. The chain links TRBV5-1 to TRBJ2-5, with a tentative D call TRBD2 (6 bases). Trimming cost V 1 base and J 4 bases, with 8 bases left between them. Germline CDR1 SGHRS, CDR2 YFSETQ. The CDR3 has 13 residues. CDR3 protein: CASSLIGGETQYF. In DNA, the CDR3 is TGCGCCAGCAGCTTGATCGGGGGAGAGACCCAGTACTTC.

This chain links TRBV29-1 with TRBJ2-4; D perhaps matches TRBD1 (6 bases). Germline V gene lookup returns CDR1 SQVTM and CDR2 ANQGSEA. V lost 4 bases, J lost 8 bases, and 9 bases lay in between. This CDR3 has 11 amino acids. The CDR3 bases are TGCAGCGTTGGGGGGCCTGACATTCAGTACTTC. Encoded protein: CSVGGPDIQYF.

V is TRBV7-9 and J is TRBJ2-5, with unresolved D. The length of the CDR3 is 14 residues. Germline values: CDR1 SEHNR, CDR2 FQNEAQ (reference sequence). V gave up 5 bases and J gave up 2 bases, with 12 bases separating them. CDR3 residues: CASSPASLQETQYF. In nucleotides, the CDR3 is TGTGCCAGCAGCCCGGCCTCTTTACAAGAGACCCAGTACTTC.

This clonotype turned up a few times. A clone one base away is much larger, so this may be a read error. This chain links TRBV6-5 with TRBJ1-5; perhaps TRBD1 as D (6 bases). Deletions cut 8 bases from V and 6 bases from J, with 14 bases between. Germline assignment: CDR1 MNHEY and CDR2 SVGAGI. The CDR3 consists of 13 residues. The CDR3 spells CASAGGPPQPQHF. In DNA, the CDR3 is TGTGCCAGCGCCGGGGGGCCCCCTCAGCCCCAGCATTTT.

The chain carries TRBV3-1 and TRBJ2-1; the D gene is possibly TRBD1 (6 bases). This CDR3 spans 19 amino acids. V was shortened by 3 bases and J by 0 bases, with 21 bases between the two germline ends. CDR1 and CDR2 from the germline V gene are LGHDT and YNNKEL (reference sequence). CDR3 sequence reads: CASSHHTGTPVSSYNEQFF. Written as DNA, the CDR3 is TGTGCCAGCAGCCATCATACCGGGACACCCGTGAGCTCCTACAATGAGCAGTTCTTC.

The rearrangement joins TRBV28 to TRBJ2-4; 8 bases are shared with TRBD1. The better agreement between TRBJ2-5 and the DNA end casts doubt on the J call. From germline, CDR1 is MDHEN and CDR2 SYDVKM. This CDR3 region has 13 residues. The CDR3 DNA follows: TGTGCCAGCAGTCAGACAGGGGTCGGGACCCAGTACTTC. This encodes CASSQTGVGTQYF.

With regard to this clonotype: This may be a read error: a much more frequent sequence differs by one nucleotide. The chain links TRBV4-1 to TRBJ2-1; 10 bases line up with TRBD2. This CDR3 is built from 16 residues. V lost 2 bases and J lost 9; bases outside the gene matches: 10. CDR1 is MGHRA and CDR2 is YSYEKL in the germline V gene. In DNA form, the CDR3 reads TGCGCCAGCAGCCAACGGACTAGCGGACAGAAGCTTGAGCAGTTCTTC. Amino acids: CASSQRTSGQKLEQFF.

With respect to this clonotype: At one end the junction does not follow the germline gene, possibly because of a read error. V usage is TRBV7-7 and J usage is TRBJ2-7, with TRBD2 matching over 10 bases. From germline, CDR1 is SSHAT and CDR2 FNYEAQ (reference sequence). CDR3 length equals 16 residues. For the CDR3, the DNA is TGTGCTAGCAGCCCCCAGGGACTAGCGACCTACAATGAGCAGTACTTC. This translates into CASSPQGLATYNEQYF.

The count of this clonotype is one. This may be a read error, as it is one base from a much larger clone. The chain uses TRBV10-3 and TRBJ2-1; 8 bases fit TRBD2. The J call is in doubt because the DNA end fits TRBJ2-7 better. The length of the CDR3 is 20 residues. Germline V gives CDR1 ENHRY, CDR2 SYGVKD. In DNA form, the CDR3 reads TGTGCCACCCATAGGGCAGATAGCGGGGACCTTGATCGACCATACAATGAGCAGTACTTC. Translation gives CATHRADSGDLDRPYNEQYF.

This clonotype came up many times. For the CDR3, the DNA is TGTGCCAGCAGTTTGTCGGGGGTCCCAGATACGCAGTATTTT. Residues: CASSLSGVPDTQYF. The V gene is TRBV12-3 or TRBV12-4, the J gene TRBJ2-3; maybe TRBD2 (6 bases). Deletions cut 3 bases from V and 4 bases from J, with 11 bases between. This CDR3 spans 14 amino acids.

The chain carries TRBV2 and TRBJ2-3, with 7 positions matching TRBD1. After removal of 6 bases from V and 0 bases from J, the junction contained 12 bases not matched to a gene. This CDR3 has 17 amino acids. The germline V gene has CDR1 SNHLY and CDR2 FYNNEI. This CDR3 reads CASSDRDRQTSTDTQYF. CDR3 sequence (DNA): TGTGCCAGCAGCGACCGGGACAGACAAACTAGCACAGATACGCAGTATTTT.

A note on this clonotype: A much larger clone differs from this one at a single base, so this may be a read error. The genes are TRBV12-3 or TRBV12-4 and TRBJ2-1; 12 nucleotides agree with TRBD1. V was clipped by 0 bases and J by 9 bases; unmatched bases: 6. The CDR3 has 16 amino acids. The CDR3 protein is CASSLARAGQGAEQFF. As DNA, the CDR3 is TGTGCCAGCAGTTTAGCGCGGGCGGGACAGGGGGCTGAGCAGTTCTTC.

This clonotype was detected only once. This chain uses TRBV12-3 or TRBV12-4 with TRBJ1-1; D unresolved. V lost 7 bases, J lost 7 bases, and 13 bases lay in between. The CDR3 is 12 residues long. Here the CDR3 DNA reads TGTGCCAGCACCTTCGACGGACTTGAAGCTTTCTTT. The encoded protein is CASTFDGLEAFF.

This chain links TRBV2 with TRBJ2-7; TRBD2 matches at 11 bases. The germline V gene has CDR1 SNHLY and CDR2 FYNNEI. The CDR3 contains 14 residues. V gave up 6 bases and J gave up 3 bases; unmatched junction bases: 4. This chain's CDR3 is CASRPGTSGYEQYF. The CDR3 DNA is TGTGCCAGCAGGCCTGGGACTAGCGGCTACGAGCAGTACTTC.

This clonotype was seen more than once but under ten times. The chain uses TRBV11-2 and TRBJ2-1, with D possibly being TRBD1 or TRBD2 (5 bases each). This CDR3 contains 12 residues. Trimming took 4 bases from V and 11 from J, leaving 12 bases between them. Germline assignment: CDR1 SGHAT and CDR2 FQNNGV. CDR3 DNA: TGTGCCAGCAGCTATCCCCCGGGACAGCAGTTCTTC. Protein product: CASSYPPGQQFF.

The chain recombines TRBV20-1 with TRBJ2-7; D gene uncertain. Per the germline V gene, CDR1 is DFQATT and CDR2 is SNEGSKA (reference sequence). There are 12 residues in the CDR3. V was pared by 0 bases and J by 5 bases, with 8 bases between. The CDR3: CSARDGSNEQYF. In nucleotides, the CDR3 is TGCAGTGCTAGAGACGGATCTAACGAGCAGTACTTC.

This clonotype was counted only a few times. Possible read error: a much larger clone is one base away. The chain uses TRBV11-3 and TRBJ2-1; 11 bases align to TRBD2. Germline assignment: CDR1 SGHNT and CDR2 YENEEA. CDR3 length: 16 amino acids. The V and J ends lost 4 bases and 5 bases, in that order; junction bases with no gene match: 7. The CDR3, as DNA: TGTGCCAGCAGCTCCTCAAGACTAGCGGGACACAATGAGCAGTTCTTC. Translating gives CASSSSRLAGHNEQFF.

This clonotype was seen a few times. The chain couples TRBV6-5 to TRBJ1-5; D possibly corresponds to TRBD1 (6 bases). V lost 2 bases and J lost 6, with 11 bases in between. This CDR3 has 14 amino acids. Germline V gene sequence: CDR1 MNHEY, CDR2 SVGAGI. The CDR3 nucleotides are TGTGCCAGCAGTTACGCGAGGGGGGTTCAGCCCCAGCATTTT. Translation gives CASSYARGVQPQHF.

This chain links TRBV20-1 with TRBJ2-5; D may be TRBD1 or TRBD2 (6 bases each). This CDR3 comprises 14 residues. Trimming cost V 4 bases and J 5 bases, with 17 bases left between them. Per the germline V gene, CDR1 is DFQATT and CDR2 is SNEGSKA (reference sequence). This CDR3 is CSATGGGRAETQYF. In DNA, the CDR3 is TGCAGTGCTACCGGAGGGGGGCGAGCGGAGACCCAGTACTTC.

The J gene is TRBJ1-2, the V gene TRBV5-1; tentative D call: TRBD1 (6 bases). The CDR3 totals 15 residues. Trimming shortened V by 0 bases and J by 3 bases, and 12 bases separated the two germline ends. From germline, CDR1 is SGHRS and CDR2 YFSETQ. In DNA form, the CDR3 reads TGCGCCAGCAGCTTGGGGACAGCGCCCGACTATGGCTACACCTTC. Protein product: CASSLGTAPDYGYTF.

This clonotype appeared a single time. V gene TRBV29-1 combines with J gene TRBJ2-1; TRBD1 matches at 8 bases. J lost 6 bases, V lost 7 bases, and 11 bases had no gene match. This CDR3 comprises 14 residues. Germline V CDR1 and CDR2: SQVTM, ANQGSEA. CDR3 residues: CSGGQGARINEQFF. The CDR3, as DNA: TGCAGCGGCGGACAGGGAGCCCGTATCAATGAGCAGTTCTTC.

The V and J genes are TRBV10-3 and TRBJ2-5, with D hard to call. The better agreement between TRBJ2-7 and the DNA end casts doubt on the J call. Germline values: CDR1 ENHRY, CDR2 SYGVKD. This CDR3 is built from 12 residues. The DNA for the CDR3 is TGTGCCATCAGTGAGAACAATTACGAGCAGTACTTC. Protein: CAISENNYEQYF.

In regard to this clonotype: A much larger clonotype is one base distant, so this may be a read error. The J gene is TRBJ2-5, the V gene TRBV28, with D unresolved. In germline, CDR1 is MDHEN, CDR2 SYDVKM. The CDR3 is 14 amino acids. CDR3 coding DNA: TGTGCCAGCAGTTTCCCCAGCCTCCAAGAGACCCTGTACTTC. Translating gives CASSFPSLQETLYF. The full variable domain, with the rest looked up from reference TRBV28 and TRBJ2-5, is DVKVTQSSRYLVKRTGEKVFLECVQDMDHENMFWYRQDPGLGLRLIYFSYDVKMKEKGDIPEGYSVSREKKERFSLILESASTNQTSMYLCASSFPSLQETLYFGPGTRLLVL.

This clonotype was recorded many times. The rearrangement links TRBV6-5 to TRBJ2-1; D call uncertain. Trimming took off 8 bases at V and 0 bases at J, with 11 bases between the two ends. Germline V gene lookup returns CDR1 MNHEY and CDR2 SVGAGI. The CDR3 consists of 14 residues. The CDR3 here is CASGFRSSYNEQFF. In DNA form, the CDR3 reads TGTGCCAGCGGGTTTAGGAGCTCCTACAATGAGCAGTTCTTC.

Ten or more counts support this clonotype. The chain carries TRBV12-3 or TRBV12-4 and TRBJ2-4; perhaps TRBD1 as D (5 bases). With 5 bases removed from V and 3 bases from J, the gap between germline ends came to 17 bases. The CDR3 spans 16 residues. The CDR3 sequence is CASSGAYLSYKNIQYF. CDR3 bases: TGTGCCAGCAGTGGGGCTTATTTATCATACAAAAACATTCAGTACTTC.